This TCR beta chain was retrieved from a study of blood T cell repertoires in COVID-19. Data came from immunoSEQ multiplex PCR; TCRdb stores just in-frame clones and leaves some out. The repertoire consists of about 260,000 clones, with about 90% occurring once and the leading ten covering approximately 1.6%. The CDR3 loop spans 18 amino acids. Trimming took 6 bases from V and 0 from J; bases not matched to a gene: 12. The germline CDR1 and CDR2 sequences are ENHRY and SYGVKD. The V gene is TRBV10-3, the J gene TRBJ2-1, with 9 bases identical to TRBD2. This TCR was sampled from a woman between 40 and 55 years old who had recovered from COVID-19. The sequencing input was peripheral blood. The chain's CDR3 is CAIRGSGGPESSYNEQFF. DNA of the CDR3: TGTGCCATCAGGGGAAGCGGGGGGCCCGAAAGCTCCTACAATGAGCAGTTCTTC.